This T cell receptor beta chain is from a study of identical twins. Each CDR3 protein gets one entry after TCRdb re-called the 5' RACE reads with MiXCR. The sample carries some 1,600,000 distinct CDR3 sequences, around 29% recorded once. The source is a newborn girl in good health. Material: cord blood.

CDR3 DNA: TGCAGTGCTAGAGATGGACTAGCGGCTCCCTACGAGCAGTACTTC. Translated, it gives CSARDGLAAPYEQYF. This chain joins TRBV20-1 and TRBJ2-7; 10 nucleotides agree with TRBD2. The CDR3 totals 15 residues. Per the germline V gene, CDR1 is DFQATT and CDR2 is SNEGSKA (reference sequence). J was trimmed by 2 bases and V by 0 bases; bases with no gene match: 4.